This T cell receptor (beta chain) was recorded in a study of shared clonotypes between healthy human individuals. The method was immunoSEQ multiplex PCR; TCRdb's version includes in-frame clones alone and lacks a portion of them. The sample comprises 2 million to 3 million clones, approximately 92% of which are singletons, and 0.13% to 0.15% rests with the top ten. V was pared by 4 bases and J by 13 bases, with 9 bases of the junction left unmatched. The CDR3 has 15 residues. The V gene's germline CDR1 is SGHRS and CDR2 YFSETQ. This clone was counted once. V and J are TRBV5-1 and TRBJ1-6, with 12 bases aligning to TRBD1. The sequence came from a man between 18 and 35 years old in good health. Sequences were obtained from naive CD4+ T cells sorted from blood. The subset here: CD45RA+ positively selected. The DNA for the CDR3 is TGCGCCAGCAGCCTGGGGGACAGGGGGCCTGATCCCCTCCACTTT. This codes for CASSLGDRGPDPLHF.